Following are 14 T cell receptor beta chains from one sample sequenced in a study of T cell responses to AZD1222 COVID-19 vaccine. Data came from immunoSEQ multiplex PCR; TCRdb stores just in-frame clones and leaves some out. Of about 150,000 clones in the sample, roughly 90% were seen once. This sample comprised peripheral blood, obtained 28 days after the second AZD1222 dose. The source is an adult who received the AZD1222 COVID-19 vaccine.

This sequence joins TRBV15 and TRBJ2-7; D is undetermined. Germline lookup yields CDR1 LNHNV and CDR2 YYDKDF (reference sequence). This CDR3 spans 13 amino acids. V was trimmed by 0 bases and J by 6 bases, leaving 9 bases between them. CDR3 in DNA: TGTGCCACCAGCAGAGATTCCCCTCTCGAGCAGTACTTC. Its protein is CATSRDSPLEQYF.

DNA for the CDR3: TGTGCCATCAGCCCGACTGAGAAGCCCCAGCATTTT. It codes for CAISPTEKPQHF. The rearrangement joins TRBV10-3 to TRBJ1-5; D not certain. V was trimmed by 6 bases and J by 8 bases, leaving 11 bases between them. CDR1 and CDR2 from the germline V gene are ENHRY and SYGVKD. This CDR3 has 12 amino acids.

The CDR3, as DNA: TGTGCCAGCAGCTTGCTTTCCATGGGGAGAACTAATGAAAAACTGTTTTTT. Its protein is CASSLLSMGRTNEKLFF. The genes are TRBV5-6 and TRBJ1-4; D is undetermined. The CDR3 spans 17 residues. CDR1 SGHDT and CDR2 YYEEEE come from the germline V gene. V was clipped by 1 base and J by 1 base, with 14 bases between them.

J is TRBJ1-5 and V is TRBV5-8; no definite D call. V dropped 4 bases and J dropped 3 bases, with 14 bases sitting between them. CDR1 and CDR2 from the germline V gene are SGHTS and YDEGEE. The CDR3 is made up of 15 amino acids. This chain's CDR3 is CASSRTDNLNQPQHF. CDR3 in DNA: TGTGCCAGCAGCCGAACCGATAACCTCAATCAGCCCCAGCATTTT.

The CDR3 DNA reads TGTGCCAGCAGCCAAGTGAGGGATGGAAAACTGTTTTTT. Amino acids: CASSQVRDGKLFF. The chain carries TRBV14 and TRBJ1-4, with D unresolved. The CDR3 covers 13 residues. Germline CDR1 reads SGHDN; CDR2 reads FVKESK. V gave up 1 base and J gave up 10 bases, with 10 bases separating them. The variable domain in full, with the rest retrieved from reference TRBV14 and TRBJ1-4, is EAGVTQFPSHSVIEKGQTVTLRCDPISGHDNLYWYRRVMGKEIKFLLHFVKESKQDESGMPNNRFLAERTGGTYSTLKVQPAELEDSGVYFCASSQVRDGKLFFGSGTQLSVL.

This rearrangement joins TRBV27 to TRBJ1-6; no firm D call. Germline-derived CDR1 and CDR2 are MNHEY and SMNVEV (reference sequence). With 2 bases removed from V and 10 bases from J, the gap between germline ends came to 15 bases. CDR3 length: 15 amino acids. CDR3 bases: TGTGCCAGCAGTTTAAAAGGAGGGATTGGGTCACCCCTCCACTTT. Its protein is CASSLKGGIGSPLHF.

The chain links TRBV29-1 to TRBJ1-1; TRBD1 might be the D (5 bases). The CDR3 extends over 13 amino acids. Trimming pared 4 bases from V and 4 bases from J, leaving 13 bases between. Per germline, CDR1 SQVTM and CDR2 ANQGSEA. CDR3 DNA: TGCAGCGTTGTTCTTCCGGGGGTCACTGAAGCTTTCTTT. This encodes CSVVLPGVTEAFF.

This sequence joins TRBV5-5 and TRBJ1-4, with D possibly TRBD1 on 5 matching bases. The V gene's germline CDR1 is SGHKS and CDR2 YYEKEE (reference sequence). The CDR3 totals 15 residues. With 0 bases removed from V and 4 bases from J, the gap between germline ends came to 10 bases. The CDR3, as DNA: TGTGCCAGCAGCTTGGTCGACAGAAATAATGAAAAACTGTTTTTT. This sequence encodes CASSLVDRNNEKLFF.

The CDR3 spells CASSVADQGTASSASNYGYTF. CDR3 bases: TGTGCCAGCAGCGTAGCTGACCAGGGAACCGCCTCATCCGCTTCTAACTATGGCTACACCTTC. V and J are TRBV9 and TRBJ1-2; D might be TRBD1 (5 bases). Germline V gives CDR1 SGDLS, CDR2 YYNGEE. The CDR3 runs 21 residues. Trimming pared 0 bases from V and 0 bases from J, leaving 27 bases between.

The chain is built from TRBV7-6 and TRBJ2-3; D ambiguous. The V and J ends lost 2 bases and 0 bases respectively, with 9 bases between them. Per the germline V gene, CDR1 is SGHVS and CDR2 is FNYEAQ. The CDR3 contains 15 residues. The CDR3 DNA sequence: TGTGCCAGCAGCTTATCGGACGGGAGCACAGATACGCAGTATTTT. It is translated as CASSLSDGSTDTQYF.

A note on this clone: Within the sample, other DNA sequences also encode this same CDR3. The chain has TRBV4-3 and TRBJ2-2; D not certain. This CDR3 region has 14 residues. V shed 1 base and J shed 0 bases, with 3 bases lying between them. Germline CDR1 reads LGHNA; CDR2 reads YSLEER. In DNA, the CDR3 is TGCGCCAGCAGCCAAGGTCCGAACACCGGGGAGCTGTTTTTT. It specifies CASSQGPNTGELFF.

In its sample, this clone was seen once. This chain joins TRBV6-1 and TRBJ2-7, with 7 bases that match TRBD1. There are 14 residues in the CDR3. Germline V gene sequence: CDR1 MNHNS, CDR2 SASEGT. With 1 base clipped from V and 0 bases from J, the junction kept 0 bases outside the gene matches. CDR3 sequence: CASSEGDSSYEQYF. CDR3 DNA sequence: TGTGCCAGCAGTGAAGGGGACAGCTCCTACGAGCAGTACTTC.

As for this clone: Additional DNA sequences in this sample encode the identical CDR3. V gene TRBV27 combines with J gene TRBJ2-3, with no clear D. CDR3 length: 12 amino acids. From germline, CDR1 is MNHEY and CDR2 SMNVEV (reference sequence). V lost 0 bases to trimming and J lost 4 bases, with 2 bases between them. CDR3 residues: CASSLSADTQYF. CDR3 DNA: TGTGCCAGCAGTTTATCGGCAGATACGCAGTATTTT.

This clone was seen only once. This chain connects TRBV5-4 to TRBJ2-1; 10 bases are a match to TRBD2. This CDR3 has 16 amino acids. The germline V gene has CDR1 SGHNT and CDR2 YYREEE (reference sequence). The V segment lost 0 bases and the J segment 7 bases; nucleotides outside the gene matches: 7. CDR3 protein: CASSLGGQREGNEQFF. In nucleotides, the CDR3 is TGTGCCAGCAGCTTGGGGGGACAGCGGGAGGGAAATGAGCAGTTCTTC.